The 21 T cell receptor beta chains presented below share a single source sample, sequenced in a study of T cells in localized non-small cell lung cancer. Profiling relied on immunoSEQ multiplex PCR, and the TCRdb table lists in-frame clones only, not all of them. Here the sample spans 61,000 or so clones, just over 85% being singletons. Specimen: peripheral blood, collected before any cancer treatment. These receptor sequences come from a woman aged 35 to 75 with stage I lung adenocarcinoma.

This clone was seen only once. V gene TRBV9 combines with J gene TRBJ1-6; D not resolved. The CDR3 is 14 amino acids. Germline V gene sequence: CDR1 SGDLS, CDR2 YYNGEE. Trimming left V 3 bases short and J 7 bases short, with 11 bases between. The CDR3 DNA sequence: TGTGCCAGCAGCGGGACGGCCGACAATTCACCCCTCCACTTT. Translating it yields CASSGTADNSPLHF. Full variable domain (outside the CDR3, taken from reference TRBV9 and TRBJ1-6): DSGVTQTPKHLITATGQRVTLRCSPRSGDLSVYWYQQSLDQGLQFLIQYYNGEERAKGNILERFSAQQFPDLHSELNLSSLELGDSALYFCASSGTADNSPLHFGNGTRLTVT.

V usage is TRBV29-1 and J usage is TRBJ2-1, with TRBD1 matching 9 bases. The V and J ends lost 8 bases and 4 bases, in that order; junction bases with no gene match: 9. The CDR3 runs to 14 residues. Germline-derived CDR1 and CDR2 are SQVTM and ANQGSEA. CDR3 nucleotide sequence: TGCAGCCTTTGGACAGGGGCATCATACAATGAGCAGTTCTTC. Translated, it gives CSLWTGASYNEQFF.

The chain has TRBV10-3 and TRBJ1-5; D ambiguous. The CDR3 has 15 amino acids. V was shortened by 8 bases and J by 2 bases, with 16 bases between the two germline ends. Germline V gene data show CDR1 as ENHRY and CDR2 as SYGVKD. CDR3 amino acids: CAIGSNTRGNQPQHF. The CDR3 DNA reads as TGTGCCATCGGATCCAACACAAGGGGCAATCAGCCCCAGCATTTT.

The gene calls are TRBV7-2 and TRBJ2-2; D is undetermined. The V gene lost 5 bases and the J gene lost 2 bases, with 6 bases spanning the gap. This CDR3 has 13 amino acids. The germline gives CDR1 SGHTA, CDR2 FQGNSA. The CDR3 loop reads CASSTFNTGELFF. CDR3 DNA: TGTGCCAGCAGCACCTTTAACACCGGGGAGCTGTTTTTT. The whole variable domain, remainder taken from reference TRBV7-2 and TRBJ2-2, is GAGVSQSPSNKVTEKGKDVELRCDPISGHTALYWYRQSLGQGLEFLIYFQGNSAPDKSGLPSDRFSAERTGGSVSTLTIQRTQQEDSAVYLCASSTFNTGELFFGEGSRLTVL.

This clone has more than one count but fewer than ten. The chain has TRBV19 and TRBJ1-6; D is uncertain. Trimming took off 3 bases at V and 4 bases at J, with 10 bases between the two ends. Germline CDR1 LNHDA, CDR2 SQIVND (reference sequence). There are 15 residues in the CDR3. This chain's CDR3 is CASSMKGGYNSPLHF. The CDR3 DNA sequence: TGTGCCAGTAGTATGAAAGGCGGATATAATTCACCCCTCCACTTT.

CDR3 nucleotides: TGTGCTAGTGGTTTGGGGGACCTTAATGGCTACACCTTC. Protein sequence: CASGLGDLNGYTF. The chain recombines TRBV12-5 with TRBJ1-2; possible D gene TRBD1, 5 bases. The V end lost 1 base, the J end lost 6 bases, and 9 bases lay between the germline ends. This CDR3 is built from 13 residues. Per the germline V gene, CDR1 is LGHNT and CDR2 is FRNRAP.

The chain recombines TRBV29-1 with TRBJ1-1; no firm D call. This CDR3 has 11 amino acids. V shed 3 bases and J shed 4 bases, with 6 bases lying between them. Germline V CDR1 and CDR2: SQVTM, ANQGSEA. The CDR3 sequence is CSVEGSTEAFF. The CDR3 DNA follows: TGCAGCGTTGAGGGGAGCACTGAAGCTTTCTTT.

The V and J genes are TRBV5-1 and TRBJ1-3; unclear D gene. Trimming took off 2 bases at V and 0 bases at J, with 15 bases between the two ends. This CDR3 contains 17 residues. Germline values: CDR1 SGHRS, CDR2 YFSETQ. CDR3 sequence reads: CASSFRDQASSGNTIYF. Written as DNA, the CDR3 is TGCGCCAGCAGCTTTAGGGATCAGGCGAGCTCTGGAAACACCATATATTTT.

The rearrangement uses TRBV7-2 and TRBJ2-5; D unresolved. Germline V lookup: CDR1 SGHTA, CDR2 FQGNSA. There are 13 residues in the CDR3. Trimming removed 4 bases at V and 5 bases at J, with 11 bases between. The CDR3 nucleotides read TGTGCCAGCAGCTCGAACGGTGGTGAGACCCAGTACTTC. Its translation is CASSSNGGETQYF.

The V and J genes are TRBV6-6 and TRBJ1-4; perhaps TRBD1 as D (6 bases). Germline CDR1 and CDR2: MNHNY and SVGAGI (reference sequence). This CDR3 has 15 amino acids. Trimming removed 6 bases at V and 5 bases at J, with 16 bases between. CDR3 coding DNA: TGTGCCAGCAGAATCCCCGGGACAAGAAATGAAAAACTGTTTTTT. Protein sequence: CASRIPGTRNEKLFF.

The rearrangement uses TRBV28 and TRBJ1-6, with D uncertain. Germline lookup yields CDR1 MDHEN and CDR2 SYDVKM. V shed 1 base and J shed 7 bases, with 8 bases lying between them. The CDR3 extends over 14 amino acids. CDR3 coding DNA: TGTGCCAGCAGTTTATCTGGGTGGAATTCACCCCTCCACTTT. Its translation is CASSLSGWNSPLHF.

V gene TRBV7-2 combines with J gene TRBJ2-1, with 9 bases matching TRBD1. Germline loops: CDR1 SGHTA, CDR2 FQGNSA. Unmatched junction bases numbered 8, after V lost 1 base and J lost 7 bases. There are 16 residues in the CDR3. The CDR3 sequence is CASSLVATGGENEQFF. Written as DNA, the CDR3 is TGTGCCAGCAGCTTAGTCGCCACAGGGGGCGAGAATGAGCAGTTCTTC.

The chain couples TRBV7-9 to TRBJ1-2; no definite D call. Trimming cost V 5 bases and J 2 bases, with 9 bases left between them. The CDR3 contains 13 residues. The germline CDR1 and CDR2 sequences are SEHNR and FQNEAQ (reference sequence). CDR3 loop: CASSVSWNYGYTF. In DNA form, the CDR3 reads TGTGCCAGCAGCGTATCCTGGAACTATGGCTACACCTTC.

The chain carries TRBV11-2 and TRBJ2-5; 7 bases line up with TRBD1. Germline loops: CDR1 SGHAT, CDR2 FQNNGV. The CDR3 covers 13 residues. Trimming cost V 3 bases and J 4 bases; bases outside gene matches: 2. The CDR3 coding sequence is TGTGCCAGCAGCTTCAGGGGGAGAGAGACCCAGTACTTC. This sequence encodes CASSFRGRETQYF.

This clone has only a few counts. This chain uses TRBV2 with TRBJ1-4; 7 nucleotides line up with TRBD1. The CDR3 runs 14 residues. V was clipped by 5 bases and J by 5 bases; unmatched bases: 5. From germline, CDR1 is SNHLY and CDR2 FYNNEI. This CDR3 is CASSRDRGNEKLFF. CDR3 nucleotides: TGTGCCAGCAGTCGGGACAGAGGGAATGAAAAACTGTTTTTT.

As for this clone: The junction does not match germline at one end; this may be a read error. The chain employs TRBV5-4 and TRBJ2-6; D call uncertain. Looked up from germline, CDR1 is SGHNT and CDR2 is YYREEE (reference sequence). The CDR3 loop spans 16 amino acids. CDR3 loop: CASSQDPDSGANVLTF. The CDR3 region has the DNA TGCGCCAGCAGCCAAGATCCGGACTCTGGGGCCAACGTCCTGACTTTC. The variable domain in full, completed from reference TRBV5-4 and TRBJ2-6, reads ETGVTQSPTHLIKTRGQQVTLRCSSQSGHNTVSWYQQALGQGPQFIFQYYREEENGRGNFPPRFSGLQFPNYSSELNVNALELDDSALYLCASSQDPDSGANVLTFGAGSRLTVL.

There are a few counts of this clone. V and J are TRBV10-1 and TRBJ2-7, with D possibly being TRBD1 (5 bases). With 3 bases removed from V and 5 bases from J, the gap between germline ends came to 17 bases. The CDR3 extends over 15 amino acids. Germline CDR1 reads WNHNN; CDR2 reads SYGVQD (reference sequence). CDR3 amino acids: CASSDRRVGIHEQYF. The CDR3 coding sequence is TGCGCCAGCAGTGATCGCAGGGTGGGCATCCACGAGCAGTACTTC.

The chain combines TRBV6-5 with TRBJ2-7; no firm D call. Germline V CDR1 and CDR2: MNHEY, SVGAGI. Trimming shortened V by 4 bases and J by 4 bases, and 20 bases separated the two germline ends. The CDR3 extends over 16 amino acids. This CDR3 reads CASSSSQARSRYEQYF. CDR3 sequence (DNA): TGTGCCAGCAGTTCAAGCCAGGCTCGATCCAGGTACGAGCAGTACTTC.

Turning to this clone: Distinct nucleotide sequences in the sample also encode this CDR3. The J gene is TRBJ2-1, the V gene TRBV5-6, with 9 nucleotides matching TRBD2. The germline V gene has CDR1 SGHDT and CDR2 YYEEEE. V was clipped by 2 bases and J by 4 bases; unmatched bases: 4. The CDR3 totals 15 residues. The CDR3 DNA is TGTGCCAGCAGCTTACCTAGCGGGGTATACAATGAGCAGTTCTTC. Protein sequence: CASSLPSGVYNEQFF.

The genes are TRBV6-6 and TRBJ2-7; maybe TRBD1 (5 bases). The length of the CDR3 is 14 residues. V lost 7 bases, J lost 0 bases, and 13 bases lay in between. Per the germline V gene, CDR1 is MNHNY and CDR2 is SVGAGI (reference sequence). The CDR3 sequence is CASTDSPPSYEQYF. The CDR3 nucleotides read TGTGCCAGCACAGACAGCCCCCCCTCCTACGAGCAGTACTTC.

There are a few counts of this clone. V is TRBV5-1 and J is TRBJ2-1, with 7 nucleotides matching TRBD2. The junction had 8 bases not matched to a gene; V was cut back by 4 bases and J by 4 bases. The CDR3 is 15 amino acids. CDR1 is SGHRS, CDR2 YFSETQ, per germline. The CDR3 reads CASSGSGTTYNEQFF. CDR3 bases: TGCGCCAGCAGCGGGTCCGGGACTACTTACAATGAGCAGTTCTTC. Complete variable domain (other parts from reference TRBV5-1 and TRBJ2-1): KAGVTQTPRYLIKTRGQQVTLSCSPISGHRSVSWYQQTPGQGLQFLFEYFSETQRNKGNFPGRFSGRQFSNSRSEMNVSTLELGDSALYLCASSGSGTTYNEQFFGPGTRLTVL.